This T cell receptor (beta chain) was documented in a study of blood T cells in healthy people across ages. Every donor contributed roughly 10 milliliters of peripheral blood by blood draw. Isolated per sample were at least 7 million PBMCs. CDR3 length equals 14 residues. CDR1 is PRHDT and CDR2 is FYEKMQ in the germline V gene (reference sequence). With 3 bases removed from V and 7 bases from J, the gap between germline ends came to 13 bases. About this clonotype itself: Its antigen remains unknown.

Broader study findings: A greater number of naive CD4+ cells and higher diversity distinguished long-lived donors from aged donors.

Combining a sample-barcoded 5' primer with a J-beta primer mix, a second PCR ran for roughly 7 to 12 cycles. With 12 random nucleotides, a template-switch adaptor tagged each individual cDNA molecule. Each CDR3 protein gets one entry after TCRdb re-called the 5' RACE reads with MiXCR. The sample holds about 1.5 million distinct CDR3 sequences, roughly 43% seen once. The chain links TRBV13 to TRBJ2-1; D remains unclear. This clonotype was obtained from a woman aged 18-30 years in good health. Material: blood. CDR3 sequence: CASSFPLGTNEQFF. The DNA for the CDR3 is TGTGCCAGCAGCTTTCCCTTGGGCACTAATGAGCAGTTCTTC.